The entry below describes one T cell receptor (beta chain). Measured with immunoSEQ multiplex PCR; TCRdb has only the in-frame clones, and not every one. The table shows some 80,000 clones, with roughly 84% occurring only once. These data belong to a study of blood T cell repertoires in COVID-19. Whole-study context: Samples taken during acute and convalescent COVID-19 were collected in the United States, Italy and Spain.

The V gene's germline CDR1 is GTSNPN and CDR2 SVGIG (reference sequence). The CDR3 is made up of 18 amino acids. V shed 6 bases and J 5 bases; nucleotides not matched to a gene: 16. The receptor was derived from a woman between 50 and 59 years old with acute or convalescent COVID-19. This chain connects TRBV30 to TRBJ2-2, with TRBD2 matching 12 bases. The sample consisted of peripheral blood. CDR3 amino acids: CACQGTSGGSVVTGELFF. As DNA, the CDR3 is TGTGCCTGCCAAGGAACTAGCGGGGGGTCGGTAGTAACCGGGGAGCTGTTTTTT.